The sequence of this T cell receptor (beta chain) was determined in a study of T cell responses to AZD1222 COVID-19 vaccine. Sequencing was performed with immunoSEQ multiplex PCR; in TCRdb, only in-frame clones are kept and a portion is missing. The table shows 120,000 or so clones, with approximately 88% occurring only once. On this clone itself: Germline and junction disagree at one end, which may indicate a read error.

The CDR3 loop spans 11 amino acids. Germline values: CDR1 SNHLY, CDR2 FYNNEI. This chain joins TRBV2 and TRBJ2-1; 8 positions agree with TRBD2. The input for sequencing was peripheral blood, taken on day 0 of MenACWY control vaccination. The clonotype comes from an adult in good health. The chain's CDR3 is CASSDGRARVF. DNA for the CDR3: TGTGCCAGCAGTGACGGGAGGGCGAGGGTCTTC.